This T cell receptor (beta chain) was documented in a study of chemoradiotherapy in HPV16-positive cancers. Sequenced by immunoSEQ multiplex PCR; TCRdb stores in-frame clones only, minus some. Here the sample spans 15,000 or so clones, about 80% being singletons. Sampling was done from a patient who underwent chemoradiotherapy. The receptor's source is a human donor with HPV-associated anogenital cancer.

The CDR3 sequence is CASGSVPPNEQFF. The CDR3, as DNA: TGTGCTAGTGGTTCGGTACCCCCAAATGAGCAGTTCTTC. This chain joins TRBV12-5 and TRBJ2-1; no clear D gene. From germline, CDR1 is LGHNT and CDR2 FRNRAP. The CDR3 totals 13 residues. Trimming left V 4 bases short and J 7 bases short, with 11 bases between.